This TCR beta chain was sequenced during a study of post-analysis software for immune sequencing data. Turning to this clonotype: Its target is not known.

CDR3 length equals 14 residues. Germline CDR1 and CDR2: DFQATT and SNEGSKA (reference sequence). Trimming removed 1 base from V and 6 bases from J, with 14 bases in between. Study-level points and caveats: The five TRBV segments detected at higher frequency in patients than in controls included TRBV5-6, TRBV5-1 and TRBV20-1.

Sequencing libraries made from TCR beta cDNA carried unique molecular identifiers. TCRdb used MiXCR to reprocess the PCR reads, holding one entry per CDR3 protein. Seen here are 650,000 to 900,000 distinct CDR3 sequences, approximately 44% observed once, and the top ten hold over 4.5%. The chain is built from TRBV20-1 and TRBJ2-3, with TRBD1 as a possible D gene (5 bases). Sample: blood. The receptor's source is a girl between 5 and 17 years old with multiple sclerosis. The CDR3 nucleotides read TGCAGTGCTAGAGCACGGACACTCACGGATACGCAGTATTTT. Protein sequence: CSARARTLTDTQYF.